These 5 T cell receptor beta chains were all obtained from the same sample, sequenced in a study of T cell responses to AZD1222 COVID-19 vaccine. Assay used: immunoSEQ multiplex PCR; TCRdb lists only in-frame clones, some missing. The sample includes around 99,000 clones, around 90% of them seen just once. The sequencing used peripheral blood, collected 28 days after the second AZD1222 dose. The receptors shown here come from an adult who received the AZD1222 COVID-19 vaccine.

This clone appeared a single time. The chain carries TRBV7-9 and TRBJ1-6; a weak D match, TRBD1 (5 bases). From germline, CDR1 is SEHNR and CDR2 FQNEAQ (reference sequence). V was pared by 0 bases and J by 7 bases, with 19 bases between. The CDR3 extends over 18 amino acids. The CDR3 reads CASSLATGWGSTNSPLHF. CDR3 nucleotide sequence: TGTGCCAGCAGCTTAGCCACGGGCTGGGGGTCAACAAATTCACCCCTCCACTTT.

V gene TRBV4-1 combines with J gene TRBJ1-1; 9 bases are shared with TRBD1. This CDR3 has 15 amino acids. Germline trimming cut 3 bases from V and 8 bases from J; bases unmatched to any gene: 10. Germline V gives CDR1 MGHRA, CDR2 YSYEKL. This CDR3 is CASSHPGTGKREAFF. CDR3 nucleotides: TGCGCCAGCAGCCACCCCGGGACAGGGAAGAGAGAAGCTTTCTTT.

The chain is built from TRBV9 and TRBJ1-3; tentative D call: TRBD1 (5 bases). V was trimmed by 0 bases and J by 4 bases, leaving 11 bases between them. This CDR3 spans 15 amino acids. Germline CDR1 SGDLS, CDR2 YYNGEE. Written as DNA, the CDR3 is TGTGCCAGCAGCGTAGCTTCGGCAGGGGGAAACACCATATATTTT. Translated, it gives CASSVASAGGNTIYF.

The chain employs TRBV7-9 and TRBJ1-2; no firm D call. The germline gives CDR1 SEHNR, CDR2 FQNEAQ (reference sequence). V was clipped by 0 bases and J by 7 bases, with 9 bases between them. This CDR3 spans 13 amino acids. The CDR3, as DNA: TGTGCCAGCAGCTTAGCGGGAAGAGGTGGCTACACCTTC. Its protein product is CASSLAGRGGYTF.

This chain uses TRBV5-6 with TRBJ1-6; D is unresolved. V lost 4 bases and J lost 5, with 16 bases in between. Per germline, CDR1 SGHDT and CDR2 YYEEEE. This CDR3 spans 16 amino acids. CDR3 sequence (DNA): TGTGCCAGCAGCCGATCGGGCCAGTCAGATAATTCACCCCTCCACTTT. It translates to CASSRSGQSDNSPLHF.